Listed here are 10 T cell receptor beta chains from one sample, sequenced in a study of T cell responses to AZD1222 COVID-19 vaccine. Using immunoSEQ multiplex PCR, the repertoire was profiled, and TCRdb retains in-frame clones only, with some absent. The table records approximately 150,000 clones, approximately 90% of them present only once. The starting material was peripheral blood, obtained 28 days after the second AZD1222 dose. These receptors originate from an adult who received the AZD1222 COVID-19 vaccine.

This chain links TRBV5-6 with TRBJ2-7; 7 bases fit TRBD2. This CDR3 comprises 12 residues. J lost 3 bases, V lost 4 bases, and 1 base had no gene match. Germline-derived CDR1 and CDR2 are SGHDT and YYEEEE. CDR3 DNA sequence: TGTGCCAGCAGCCGGGGGGTCTACGAGCAGTACTTC. Its protein product is CASSRGVYEQYF.

The chain has TRBV12-3 or TRBV12-4 and TRBJ2-1; D call uncertain. CDR3 length: 12 amino acids. The V end lost 3 bases, the J end lost 5 bases, and 5 bases lay between the germline ends. The CDR3 DNA follows: TGTGCCAGCAGTTTGATGAACAATGAGCAGTTCTTC. This codes for CASSLMNNEQFF.

V is TRBV5-4 and J is TRBJ2-5; D gene ambiguous. Trimming removed 4 bases at V and 2 bases at J, with 12 bases between. The CDR3 consists of 14 residues. From germline, CDR1 is SGHNT and CDR2 YYREEE (reference sequence). The CDR3 sequence is CASSIEDLQETQYF. The DNA of the CDR3 is TGTGCCAGCAGCATCGAAGACCTACAAGAGACCCAGTACTTC.

This clone has only a few counts. This chain uses TRBV7-9 with TRBJ1-4; the D is unclear. The CDR3 loop spans 16 amino acids. Germline V CDR1 and CDR2: SEHNR, FQNEAQ (reference sequence). V gave up 0 bases and J gave up 0 bases, with 8 bases separating them. The CDR3 sequence: CASSLAAVATNEKLFF. The CDR3 coding sequence is TGTGCCAGCAGCTTAGCCGCCGTGGCAACTAATGAAAAACTGTTTTTT.

The chain links TRBV19 to TRBJ1-2; tentative D call: TRBD1 (6 bases). V was pared by 1 base and J by 8 bases, with 14 bases between. The CDR3 consists of 14 residues. Germline values: CDR1 LNHDA, CDR2 SQIVND (reference sequence). The CDR3 nucleotides read TGTGCCAGTAGTATAGCACCAGGGGATGACGGCTACACCTTC. It is translated as CASSIAPGDDGYTF.

A few counts support this clone. The chain is built from TRBV19 and TRBJ1-1; 7 nucleotides match TRBD1. With V trimmed by 4 bases and J by 8 bases, 7 bases remained unmatched. CDR1 and CDR2 from the germline V gene are LNHDA and SQIVND (reference sequence). CDR3 length equals 13 residues. The CDR3 region is CASSTRQGAEAFF. As DNA, the CDR3 is TGTGCCAGTAGTACGCGACAGGGCGCGGAAGCTTTCTTT.

J is TRBJ2-5 and V is TRBV4-3; no definite D call. Germline CDR1 LGHNA, CDR2 YSLEER. This CDR3 is built from 12 residues. V gave up 1 base and J gave up 5 bases, with 5 bases separating them. As DNA, the CDR3 is TGCGCCAGCAGCCAAGTTGCGGAGACCCAGTACTTC. Protein product: CASSQVAETQYF.

V usage is TRBV20-1 and J usage is TRBJ1-5; maybe TRBD1 (6 bases). There are 16 residues in the CDR3. Germline V gene data show CDR1 as DFQATT and CDR2 as SNEGSKA (reference sequence). The V end was cut by 3 bases, the J end by 0 bases, with 15 bases between. CDR3 loop: CSASLRQDDSNQPQHF. The CDR3 region has the DNA TGCAGTGCTAGTCTCCGACAGGACGATAGCAATCAGCCCCAGCATTTT.

This clone appeared a single time. The chain carries TRBV18 and TRBJ2-7; TRBD2 aligns across 12 bases. V gave up 3 bases and J gave up 3 bases; unmatched junction bases: 3. In germline, CDR1 is KGHSH, CDR2 LQKENI. CDR3 length equals 15 residues. For the CDR3, the DNA is TGTGCCAGCTCACCCGGGGGACTAGCGGGCTACGAGCAGTACTTC. This codes for CASSPGGLAGYEQYF.

The V gene is TRBV29-1, the J gene TRBJ2-3; 10 bases map to TRBD2. With V trimmed by 7 bases and J by 5 bases, 6 bases remained unmatched. CDR1 SQVTM and CDR2 ANQGSEA come from the germline V gene. This CDR3 is 13 amino acids long. CDR3 protein: CSGSGRVVDTQYF. CDR3 nucleotide sequence: TGCAGCGGCAGCGGGAGGGTGGTAGATACGCAGTATTTT.